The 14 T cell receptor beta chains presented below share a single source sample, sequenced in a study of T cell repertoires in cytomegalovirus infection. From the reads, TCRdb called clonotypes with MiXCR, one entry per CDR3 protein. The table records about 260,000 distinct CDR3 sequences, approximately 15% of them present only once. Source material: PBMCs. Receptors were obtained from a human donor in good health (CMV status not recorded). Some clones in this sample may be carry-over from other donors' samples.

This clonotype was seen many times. The DNA of the CDR3 is TGTGCCAGCAGTATCCAAAGGGCGGGCGGCTACACCTTC. Protein sequence: CASSIQRAGGYTF. The chain joins TRBV28 to TRBJ1-2; D call uncertain. The V gene lost 5 bases and the J gene lost 8 bases, with 15 bases spanning the gap. This CDR3 is 13 amino acids long. Germline CDR1 and CDR2: MDHEN and SYDVKM.

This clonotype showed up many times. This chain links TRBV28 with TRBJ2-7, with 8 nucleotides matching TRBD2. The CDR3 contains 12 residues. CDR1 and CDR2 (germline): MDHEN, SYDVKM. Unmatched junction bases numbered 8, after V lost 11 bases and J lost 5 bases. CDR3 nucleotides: TGTGCCGCAAGCGGGAGTGTCGACGAGCAGTACTTC. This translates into CAASGSVDEQYF.

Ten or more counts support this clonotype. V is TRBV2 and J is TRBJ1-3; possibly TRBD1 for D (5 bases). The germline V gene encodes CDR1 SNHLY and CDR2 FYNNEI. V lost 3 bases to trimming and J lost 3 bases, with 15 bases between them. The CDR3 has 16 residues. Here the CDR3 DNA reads TGTGCCAGCAGTGATGGGCGTAGGGGAGTTGGAAACACCATATATTTT. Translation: CASSDGRRGVGNTIYF.

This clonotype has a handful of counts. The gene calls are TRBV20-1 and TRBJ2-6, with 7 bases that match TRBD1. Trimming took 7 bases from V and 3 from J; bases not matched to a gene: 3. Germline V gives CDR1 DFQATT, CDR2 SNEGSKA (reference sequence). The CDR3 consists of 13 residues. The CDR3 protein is CSVQGYGANVLTF. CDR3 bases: TGCAGTGTACAGGGGTATGGGGCCAACGTCCTGACTTTC.

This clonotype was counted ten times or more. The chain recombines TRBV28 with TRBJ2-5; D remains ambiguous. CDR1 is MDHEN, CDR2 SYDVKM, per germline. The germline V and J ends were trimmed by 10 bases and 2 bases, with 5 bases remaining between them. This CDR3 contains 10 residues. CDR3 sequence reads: CATVQETQYF. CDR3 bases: TGTGCCACCGTACAAGAGACCCAGTACTTC. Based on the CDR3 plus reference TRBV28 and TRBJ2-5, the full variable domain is DVKVTQSSRYLVKRTGEKVFLECVQDMDHENMFWYRQDPGLGLRLIYFSYDVKMKEKGDIPEGYSVSREKKERFSLILESASTNQTSMYLCATVQETQYFGPGTRLLVL.

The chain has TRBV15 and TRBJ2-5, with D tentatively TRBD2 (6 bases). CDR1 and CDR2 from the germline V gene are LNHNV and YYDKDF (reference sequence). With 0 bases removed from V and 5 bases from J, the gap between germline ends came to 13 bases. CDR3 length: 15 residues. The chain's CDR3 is CATSRDTGGWETQYF. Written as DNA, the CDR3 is TGTGCCACCAGCAGAGATACCGGGGGTTGGGAGACCCAGTACTTC.

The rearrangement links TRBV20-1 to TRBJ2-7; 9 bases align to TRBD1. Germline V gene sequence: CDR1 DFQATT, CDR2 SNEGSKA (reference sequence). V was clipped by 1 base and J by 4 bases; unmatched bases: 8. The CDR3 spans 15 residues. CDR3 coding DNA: TGCAGTGCTAGAGTAGGAACAGGGGGCGGGTACGAGCAGTACTTC. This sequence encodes CSARVGTGGGYEQYF.

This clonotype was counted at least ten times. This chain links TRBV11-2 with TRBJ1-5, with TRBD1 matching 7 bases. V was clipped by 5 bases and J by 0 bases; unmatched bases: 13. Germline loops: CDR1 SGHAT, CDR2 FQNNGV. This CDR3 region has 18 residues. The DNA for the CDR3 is TGTGCCAGCAGCCTGATGGGACAGCAAAGCTATAGCAATCAGCCCCAGCATTTT. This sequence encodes CASSLMGQQSYSNQPQHF.

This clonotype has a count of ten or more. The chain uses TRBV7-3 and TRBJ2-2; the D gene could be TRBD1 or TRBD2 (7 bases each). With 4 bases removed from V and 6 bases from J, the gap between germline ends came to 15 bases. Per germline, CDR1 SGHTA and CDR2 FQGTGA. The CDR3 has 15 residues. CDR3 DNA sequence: TGTGCCAGCAGCTCTCAGGGGGGGGTCGCCGGGGAGCTGTTTTTT. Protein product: CASSSQGGVAGELFF.

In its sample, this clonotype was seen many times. The CDR3 region is CASRPGTRRYEQYF. Written as DNA, the CDR3 is TGTGCCAGCAGACCCGGGACTAGACGCTACGAGCAGTACTTC. V and J are TRBV28 and TRBJ2-7, with TRBD2 identical over 8 bases. The germline CDR1 and CDR2 sequences are MDHEN and SYDVKM. The ends lost 6 bases at V and 3 bases at J; junction bases unmatched: 7. The CDR3 covers 14 residues.

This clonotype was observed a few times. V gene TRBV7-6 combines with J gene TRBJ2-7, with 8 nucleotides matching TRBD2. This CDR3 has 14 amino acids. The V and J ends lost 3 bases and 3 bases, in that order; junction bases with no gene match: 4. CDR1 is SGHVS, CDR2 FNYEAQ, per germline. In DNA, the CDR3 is TGTGCCAGCAGCTTTCGGGAGGGGGGCTACGAGCAGTACTTC. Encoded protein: CASSFREGGYEQYF.

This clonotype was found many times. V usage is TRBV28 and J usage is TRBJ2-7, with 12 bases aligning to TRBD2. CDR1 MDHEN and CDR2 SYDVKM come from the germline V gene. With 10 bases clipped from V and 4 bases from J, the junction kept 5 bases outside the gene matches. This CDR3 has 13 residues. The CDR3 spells CATLTSGSYEQYF. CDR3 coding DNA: TGTGCCACCTTGACTAGCGGGAGTTACGAGCAGTACTTC.

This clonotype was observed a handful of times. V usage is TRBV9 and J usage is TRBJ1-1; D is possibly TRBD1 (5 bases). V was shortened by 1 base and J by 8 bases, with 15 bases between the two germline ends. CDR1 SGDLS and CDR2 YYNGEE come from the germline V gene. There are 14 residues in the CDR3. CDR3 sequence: CASSVMGPQGEAFF. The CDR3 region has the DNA TGTGCCAGCAGCGTAATGGGCCCTCAGGGAGAAGCTTTCTTT.

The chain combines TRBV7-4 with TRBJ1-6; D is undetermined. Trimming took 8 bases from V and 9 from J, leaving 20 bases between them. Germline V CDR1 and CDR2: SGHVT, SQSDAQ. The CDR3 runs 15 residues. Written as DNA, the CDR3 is TGTGCCAGCGGCCCCAATGGGGTTGAAGGTTCACCCCTCCACTTT. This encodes CASGPNGVEGSPLHF.